These 2 T cell receptor beta chains were all obtained from the same sample, sequenced in a study of T cell repertoires in cytomegalovirus infection. What these receptors recognize is not known. TCRdb independently ran MiXCR on the reads; one entry per CDR3 protein. In the table there are approximately 350,000 distinct CDR3 sequences, approximately 30% of which are singletons. Sequenced here: cultured PBMCs, sampled from culture after CMV antigen stimulation. These receptor sequences come from a human donor in good health (CMV status not recorded). Some clones in this sample may be carry-over from other donors' samples.

This clonotype was seen more than once but under ten times. V and J are TRBV27 and TRBJ1-5; perhaps TRBD1 as D (6 bases). Germline CDR1 and CDR2: MNHEY and SMNVEV (reference sequence). Between the trimmed V and J ends, which lost 5 bases and 10 bases, there was a span of 12 bases. The CDR3 loop spans 12 amino acids. This CDR3 reads CASSTQGLPQHF. The CDR3 nucleotides read TGTGCCAGCAGTACCCAGGGGTTACCCCAGCATTTT.

V is TRBV18 and J is TRBJ2-7; D call uncertain. The CDR3 loop spans 13 amino acids. Germline V lookup: CDR1 KGHSH, CDR2 LQKENI. V lost 5 bases, J lost 2 bases, and 10 bases lay in between. The CDR3 coding sequence is TGTGCCAGCTCATTGATCTCGGCCTACGAGCAGTACGTC. The encoded protein is CASSLISAYEQYV.